These T cell receptor beta chains were read from a single sample in a study of cytomegalovirus exposure and HLA in healthy donors. Measured with immunoSEQ multiplex PCR; TCRdb has only the in-frame clones, and not every one. The sample comprises under 200,000 clones, less than 80% of which are singletons, and over 2.5% rests with the top ten. The sequencing sample was made of PBMCs. The source is a man aged 35 to 55 in good health and CMV-seronegative. The CDR3 runs from the conserved cysteine through the conserved F or W.

TRBJ2-7 | TRBV28 | CASVPTVTYEQYF
TRBJ2-1 | TRBV29-1 | CSSTGGSSYNEQFF
TRBJ2-2 | TRBV5-1 | CASSPAGANTGELFF
TRBJ2-7 | TRBV9 | CASSPRTGLDYEQYF
TRBJ1-1 | TRBV5-1 | CASRTGQLNTEAFF
TRBJ2-7 | TRBV5-8 | CASSLQFGQAYEQYF
TRBJ2-7 | TRBV19 | CASSIGQGSYEQYF
TRBJ1-1 | TRBV7-9 | CASSRQGGNTEAFF
TRBJ1-5 | TRBV6-5 | CASMRTASNQPQHF
TRBJ2-5 | TRBV19 | CASSRSRGETQYF
TRBJ2-1 | TRBV25-1 | CASSPGTVDNEQFF
TRBJ2-1 | TRBV29-1 | CSYMGLAGLNSYNEQFF
TRBJ1-5 | TRBV2 | CASSSETGGNQPQHF
TRBJ1-5 | TRBV6-1 | CASSPTGSNQPQHF
TRBJ1-6 | TRBV28 | CAGGTASSYNSPLHF
TRBJ2-3 | TRBV5-1 | CASSLGGYTDTQYF
TRBJ2-4 | TRBV5-6 | CASSLDRGAKNIQYF
TRBJ2-4 | TRBV5-6 | CASSLLDRGSDF
TRBJ2-7 | TRBV29-1 | CSVETVAYEQYF
TRBJ1-4 | TRBV5-1 | CASSLGQRAEKLFF
TRBJ2-3 | TRBV13 | CASSPTAGGTDTQYF
TRBJ1-5 | TRBV19 | CASSPSVIGTGDNQPQHF
TRBJ2-5 | TRBV5-4 | CASNQAGGPETQYF
TRBJ2-5 | TRBV29-1 | CSVAGQGVLETQYF
TRBJ1-1 | TRBV25-1 | CASSEQDRLNTEAFF
TRBJ2-1 | TRBV6-5 | CASSSSGTGLDEQFF
TRBJ1-2 | TRBV6-1 | CASSERTEYNYGYTF
- | TRBV14 | CASSRATGTGTYEQYF
TRBJ1-1 | TRBV5-3 | CARSLEARYPATEAFF
TRBJ2-7 | TRBV4-1 | CASSRLTVSYEQYF
TRBJ1-6 | TRBV7-9 | CAIRADDLRGSPLHF
TRBJ2-1 | TRBV6-1 | CAISESMAGASYNEQFF
TRBJ1-2 | TRBV5-6 | CASSSAARGYYGYTF
TRBJ2-3 | TRBV5-4 | CASSSGTFRYNTDTQYF
TRBJ2-3 | TRBV5-1 | CASSWTSGRTDTQYF
TRBJ2-5 | TRBV11-2 | CASSLVGTRWYF
TRBJ1-4 | TRBV18 | CASSPDRTATNEKLFF
TRBJ2-3 | TRBV10-3 | CAIKGQFSSTDTQYF
TRBJ2-3 | TRBV5-1 | CASSLWASGGADTQYF
TRBJ2-1 | TRBV5-6 | CASSPRGSGGVPSVF
TRBJ1-2 | TRBV6-5 | CASSYGPGGGGYTF
TRBJ2-7 | TRBV4-2 | CASSLSSYEQYF
TRBJ2-3 | TRBV27 | CASRLGGFGTGSTDTQYF
TRBJ2-2 | TRBV5-4 | CASSLMGGDTGELFF
TRBJ2-1 | TRBV7-9 | CASSLVGSGRGNEQFF
TRBJ1-2 | TRBV6-5 | CASSFNRDSNYGYTF